One sample yielded the 3 T cell receptor beta chains listed below, sequenced in a study of shared clonotypes between healthy human individuals. Sequenced by immunoSEQ multiplex PCR; TCRdb stores in-frame clones only, minus some. The profile covers around 2.5 million clones, with 93% appearing a single time and approximately 0.37% taken by the ten largest. Sample: naive CD4+ T cells from PBMCs. Subset given: CD45RA+ positively selected. These receptors were collected from a man aged 18-30 years in good health. Some clones in this sample may be carry-over from other donors' samples.

CDR3 protein: CASTERRGETDNEQFF. The CDR3 DNA reads as TGTGCCAGCACCGAAAGGAGGGGCGAGACGGACAATGAGCAGTTCTTC. The J gene is TRBJ2-1, the V gene TRBV7-8, with D possibly being TRBD2 (6 bases). With 7 bases removed from V and 5 bases from J, the gap between germline ends came to 21 bases. The CDR3 totals 16 residues. Germline V lookup: CDR1 SGHVS, CDR2 FQNEAQ.

The chain employs TRBV10-3 and TRBJ2-7; no clear D gene. V shed 4 bases and J shed 1 base, with 8 bases lying between them. CDR3 length: 13 residues. Germline V lookup: CDR1 ENHRY, CDR2 SYGVKD. The DNA for the CDR3 is TGTGCCATCAGTGTGCTGGCATCCTACGAGCAGTACTTC. It translates to CAISVLASYEQYF.

The chain uses TRBV28 and TRBJ1-4, with D unresolved. This CDR3 comprises 13 residues. V gave up 2 bases and J gave up 8 bases, with 9 bases separating them. Germline CDR1 and CDR2: MDHEN and SYDVKM. The CDR3 reads CASSLMGGEKLFF. CDR3 nucleotide sequence: TGTGCCAGCAGTTTAATGGGCGGCGAAAAACTGTTTTTT.